The 23 T cell receptor beta chains presented below share a single source sample, sequenced in a study of blood T cell repertoires in COVID-19. The data were produced by immunoSEQ multiplex PCR, yet TCRdb's version contains in-frame clones alone and is incomplete. The sample holds roughly 180,000 clones; around 85% are singletons and the top ten take approximately 8%. Sequenced sample: peripheral blood. The source is a man between 60 and 70 years old with acute or convalescent COVID-19.

This clone was found a few times. The rearrangement uses TRBV4-1 and TRBJ1-3; no clear D. Trimming pared 1 base from V and 4 bases from J, leaving 5 bases between. This CDR3 spans 13 amino acids. CDR1 and CDR2 from the germline V gene are MGHRA and YSYEKL. The CDR3 region has the DNA TGCGCCAGCAGCCAAGTCTTGGGAAACACCATATATTTT. Translating it yields CASSQVLGNTIYF.

For the CDR3, the DNA is TGTGCCACCGGGACAGGGGTTCCGGAGCAGTACTTC. Translation: CATGTGVPEQYF. The rearrangement uses TRBV2 and TRBJ2-7; 10 positions match TRBD1. V shed 10 bases, J shed 7 bases, and the junction held 7 bases outside the gene matches. CDR3 size: 12 residues. Looked up from germline, CDR1 is SNHLY and CDR2 is FYNNEI.

Worth noting for this clone: An end of the junction differs from the germline gene, which may be a read error. The rearrangement links TRBV2 to TRBJ1-4, with 7 bases aligning to TRBD1. The CDR3 totals 15 residues. From germline, CDR1 is SNHLY and CDR2 FYNNEI. CDR3: CAGRPRDSDNEKLFF. Written as DNA, the CDR3 is TGTGCCGGCAGACCCCGGGACAGCGATAATGAAAAACTGTTTTTT.

The chain recombines TRBV4-1 with TRBJ1-2, with a tentative D call TRBD1 (5 bases). Trimming left V 4 bases short and J 8 bases short, with 11 bases between. The germline V gene has CDR1 MGHRA and CDR2 YSYEKL. The CDR3 length is 12 residues. This CDR3 is CASSPAWGGYTF. The CDR3 DNA reads TGCGCCAGCAGCCCCGCTTGGGGCGGCTACACCTTC.

This chain uses TRBV6-1 with TRBJ1-2; D may be TRBD1 (6 bases). Trimming pared 2 bases from V and 3 bases from J, leaving 16 bases between. CDR1 is MNHNS, CDR2 SASEGT, per germline. CDR3 size: 16 residues. In DNA form, the CDR3 reads TGTGCCAGCAGTGAAAGAAGGGGGGGCGCGGACTATGGCTACACCTTC. This codes for CASSERRGGADYGYTF.

The V and J genes are TRBV5-1 and TRBJ1-1; no definite D call. CDR1 is SGHRS, CDR2 YFSETQ, per germline. Trimming pared 5 bases from V and 0 bases from J, leaving 11 bases between. This CDR3 spans 14 amino acids. The CDR3 spells CASSSGRLNTEAFF. As DNA, the CDR3 is TGCGCCAGCAGTTCGGGGAGGTTGAACACTGAAGCTTTCTTT.

The chain uses TRBV28 and TRBJ2-5; 7 bases match TRBD2. J was trimmed by 5 bases and V by 3 bases; bases with no gene match: 12. The CDR3 loop spans 16 amino acids. Germline CDR1 is MDHEN and CDR2 is SYDVKM. Here the CDR3 reads CASSFPAGRKGETQYF. The CDR3 DNA is TGTGCCAGCAGTTTCCCAGCGGGGAGAAAGGGGGAGACCCAGTACTTC.

This clone appeared once. This rearrangement joins TRBV11-2 to TRBJ1-2; D is unresolved. This CDR3 region has 15 residues. V dropped 1 base and J dropped 0 bases, with 9 bases sitting between them. CDR1 and CDR2 (germline): SGHAT, FQNNGV. DNA for the CDR3: TGTGCCAGCAGCTTAGTGGCGGGTACTAACTATGGCTACACCTTC. Its protein is CASSLVAGTNYGYTF.

In this sample, this clone turned up a few times. The rearrangement uses TRBV29-1 and TRBJ2-2, with 7 bases that match TRBD2. V lost 6 bases, J lost 3 bases, and 7 bases stayed unmatched. This CDR3 spans 14 amino acids. The germline V gene has CDR1 SQVTM and CDR2 ANQGSEA. CDR3 sequence (DNA): TGCAGCGTCGCGGGGCGGGAGTACACCGGGGAGCTGTTTTTT. Translated: CSVAGREYTGELFF.

This clone was found once. J is TRBJ2-3 and V is TRBV14; 11 bases match TRBD2. Germline-derived CDR1 and CDR2 are SGHDN and FVKESK. V shed 6 bases and J 3 bases; nucleotides not matched to a gene: 8. The CDR3 is 16 residues long. The CDR3 DNA is TGTGCCAGCAGTCGGGCTAGCGGGAGGCGTACAGATACGCAGTATTTT. This translates into CASSRASGRRTDTQYF.

The V gene is TRBV27, the J gene TRBJ2-7; D might be TRBD2 (6 bases). The CDR3 consists of 15 residues. V was trimmed by 5 bases and J by 0 bases, leaving 14 bases between them. Per the germline V gene, CDR1 is MNHEY and CDR2 is SMNVEV (reference sequence). The CDR3 nucleotides read TGTGCCAGCAGTCCTCGGGTTAGCGGCTCCTACGAGCAGTACTTC. Translating gives CASSPRVSGSYEQYF.

V gene TRBV19 combines with J gene TRBJ1-3; 8 bases line up with TRBD1. V shed 1 base, J shed 7 bases, and the junction held 9 bases outside the gene matches. This CDR3 region has 16 residues. Germline lookup yields CDR1 LNHDA and CDR2 SQIVND (reference sequence). The CDR3: CASSIAGQGARNTIYF. The CDR3 region has the DNA TGTGCCAGTAGTATAGCAGGGCAGGGGGCTCGGAACACCATATATTTT.

Turning to this clone: Other nucleotide sequences from this sample produce the same CDR3. The chain recombines TRBV2 with TRBJ2-2, with 7 bases aligning to TRBD2. Trimming removed 9 bases from V and 3 bases from J; junction bases left unmatched: 1. Germline-derived CDR1 and CDR2 are SNHLY and FYNNEI. The CDR3 covers 12 residues. The CDR3 is CASRGDTGELFF. The CDR3 DNA is TGTGCCAGTCGGGGGGACACCGGGGAGCTGTTTTTT. Drawing the rest from reference TRBV2 and TRBJ2-2, the complete variable domain is EPEVTQTPSHQVTQMGQEVILRCVPISNHLYFYWYRQILGQKVEFLVSFYNNEISEKSEIFDDQFSVERPDGSNFTLKIRSTKLEDSAMYFCASRGDTGELFFGEGSRLTVL.

The gene calls are TRBV5-5 and TRBJ2-3, with 7 bases lining up with TRBD1. The CDR3 runs 16 residues. V shed 1 base and J 6 bases; nucleotides not matched to a gene: 11. Germline CDR1 and CDR2: SGHKS and YYEKEE (reference sequence). The CDR3 sequence: CASSLIPRGMRDTQYF. The CDR3 region has the DNA TGTGCCAGCAGCTTGATACCCAGGGGGATGAGGGATACGCAGTATTTT.

Many counts were recorded for this clone. V is TRBV7-9 and J is TRBJ1-5, with D perhaps TRBD1 (5 bases). The CDR3 has 12 residues. The ends were cut back, 8 bases at V and 4 bases at J, with 9 bases in the middle. The germline V gene encodes CDR1 SEHNR and CDR2 FQNEAQ (reference sequence). The CDR3 DNA reads as TGTGCCAGCGGGAAGGGGAATCAGCCCCAGCATTTT. Its protein is CASGKGNQPQHF.

The CDR3 DNA reads TGCAGCGTTGAGGGGGGGTCAGGAACTGAAGCTTTCTTT. This encodes CSVEGGSGTEAFF. V is TRBV29-1 and J is TRBJ1-1, with a tentative D call TRBD1 (5 bases). V lost 3 bases and J 5 bases, leaving 13 bases between the germline ends. Germline V gene lookup returns CDR1 SQVTM and CDR2 ANQGSEA. The CDR3 has 13 amino acids.

The genes are TRBV19 and TRBJ2-5; a weak D match, TRBD2 (6 bases). V was clipped by 0 bases and J by 5 bases, with 16 bases between them. Germline CDR1 reads LNHDA; CDR2 reads SQIVND (reference sequence). The CDR3 has 16 amino acids. The DNA of the CDR3 is TGTGCCAGTAGTATAGATGCCGGGAGCCCCGGGGAGACCCAGTACTTC. Translation gives CASSIDAGSPGETQYF.

The rearrangement joins TRBV7-3 to TRBJ2-7, with 7 bases matching TRBD2. The CDR3 consists of 16 residues. Per the germline V gene, CDR1 is SGHTA and CDR2 is FQGTGA. Trimming at V came to 1 base and at J to 2 bases, leaving 8 bases not matched to a gene. Here the CDR3 reads CASSLMGPSGTYEQYF. The CDR3 nucleotides are TGTGCCAGCAGCTTAATGGGCCCTAGCGGAACCTACGAGCAGTACTTC.

V gene TRBV9 combines with J gene TRBJ2-7; D not certain. V was clipped by 4 bases and J by 2 bases, with 13 bases between them. Germline V gene data show CDR1 as SGDLS and CDR2 as YYNGEE. This CDR3 is 14 amino acids long. The CDR3 DNA follows: TGTGCCAGCAGCCCCCAGGCCTCAACCTACGAGCAGTACTTC. This codes for CASSPQASTYEQYF.

V and J are TRBV18 and TRBJ2-1, with D unclear. The germline gives CDR1 KGHSH, CDR2 LQKENI. Trimming took 2 bases from V and 7 from J, leaving 9 bases between them. CDR3 size: 13 residues. The CDR3 reads CASSPRRENEQFF. The CDR3 coding sequence is TGTGCCAGCTCACCAAGGAGAGAAAATGAGCAGTTCTTC. The entire variable domain, with the rest obtained from reference TRBV18 and TRBJ2-1, is as follows: NAGVMQNPRHLVRRRGQEARLRCSPMKGHSHVYWYRQLPEEGLKFMVYLQKENIIDESGMPKERFSAEFPKEGPSILRIQQVVRGDSAAYFCASSPRRENEQFFGPGTRLTVL.

V is TRBV19 and J is TRBJ2-7, with 9 bases identical to TRBD1. The CDR3 has 14 amino acids. Germline CDR1 and CDR2: LNHDA and SQIVND (reference sequence). Trimming took 5 bases from V and 6 from J; bases not matched to a gene: 8. Here the CDR3 DNA reads TGTGCCAGTAGTGTACGCAACAGGGGGCGCGAGCAGTACTTC. It yields the protein CASSVRNRGREQYF.

CDR3 sequence (DNA): TGTGCCAGCAGCCCGTACCAAGAGACCCAGTACTTC. Amino acids: CASSPYQETQYF. The chain employs TRBV28 and TRBJ2-5; D unclear. Trimming removed 6 bases at V and 0 bases at J, with 5 bases between. This CDR3 spans 12 amino acids. Germline values: CDR1 MDHEN, CDR2 SYDVKM.

This chain connects TRBV30 to TRBJ1-1; 7 bases agree with TRBD1. V shed 5 bases and J 3 bases; nucleotides not matched to a gene: 6. CDR1 GTSNPN and CDR2 SVGIG come from the germline V gene (reference sequence). The CDR3 sequence is 13 residues long. CDR3 sequence reads: CAWGGQRHTEAFF. The DNA of the CDR3 is TGTGCCTGGGGGGGACAGCGGCACACTGAAGCTTTCTTT.